This TCR beta chain was sequenced for a study of cytomegalovirus exposure and HLA in healthy donors. Whole-study results and caveats: Rarity held for most TCR sequences, but there were some public TCRs that occurred in many donors.

Comment on this clone: Its antigen is currently unknown.

The V gene's germline CDR1 is SEHNR and CDR2 FQNEAQ (reference sequence). CDR3 length: 15 residues. The ends were cut back, 3 bases at V and 0 bases at J, with 8 bases in the middle. The study ran its PCR with 60 Vbeta and 13 Jbeta primers. The assay was immunoSEQ multiplex PCR, and TCRdb's table has in-frame clones only and misses some. In the table there are about 150,000 clones, 75% to 90% of which are singletons. The source of this sequence is a male donor in good health and CMV-seronegative. Sequenced material: PBMCs. This sequence joins TRBV7-9 and TRBJ2-2, with TRBD1 as a possible D gene (5 bases). For the CDR3, the DNA is TGTGCCAGCAGCTTTAGGGGAACGAACACCGGGGAGCTGTTTTTT. Translated, it gives CASSFRGTNTGELFF. The whole variable domain, remainder taken from reference TRBV7-9 and TRBJ2-2, is DTGVSQNPRHKITKRGQNVTFRCDPISEHNRLYWYRQTLGQGPEFLTYFQNEAQLEKSRLLSDRFSAERPKGSFSTLEIQRTEQGDSAMYLCASSFRGTNTGELFFGEGSRLTVL.